This T cell receptor beta chain emerged from a study of shared clonotypes between healthy human individuals. The study's findings and limits: Naive subsets usually exceeded memory subsets in estimated richness.

Repertoires were generated with immunoSEQ multiplex PCR, while TCRdb's copy carries only in-frame clones and drops some. The profile shows 550,000 to 700,000 clones, around four fifths of them singletons. About this clone: Its antigen is not identified. Other DNA sequences in this specimen translate into the identical CDR3.

The CDR3 covers 13 residues. Trimming left V 0 bases short and J 4 bases short, with 7 bases between. Germline V gene data show CDR1 as SGHRS and CDR2 as YFSETQ. Material for sequencing was memory CD4+ T cells sorted from blood. Sample subset: CD45RA-negative fraction. The source is a woman aged 25 to 39 in good health. The rearrangement uses TRBV5-1 and TRBJ1-2; D is unclear. The CDR3 sequence is CASSLEGSYGYTF. The CDR3 DNA follows: TGCGCCAGCAGCTTGGAGGGTTCCTATGGCTACACCTTC.